Shown below are 15 T cell receptor beta chains from a single sample sequenced in a study of multiple sclerosis patients with progressive multifocal leukoencephalopathy (dated 2019 in TCRdb). Per the publication, the time point label means: time of PML onset. Taken with the paper, the label for treatment or condition translates to: on natalizumab therapy at sampling. Library method: the immunoSEQ multiplex PCR assay. Here the immuneACCESS table is served through TCRdb, limited to in-frame sequences with V and J called. Missing clones are a known gap in these copies; in checked studies unresolved V genes cover under half, and the rest lacks a known reason. In this sample the table shows tens of thousands of clones, roughly 87% of which occur a single time. The top ten hold more than 3% of the sample. The specimen comprised PBMCs, sampled from a patient treated with natalizumab. The receptors come from a human donor with progressive multifocal leukoencephalopathy.

The chain recombines TRBV4-3 with TRBJ1-2, with no clear D. CDR3 length equals 15 residues. V was cut by 0 bases and J by 2 bases, with 10 bases left in between. Looked up from germline, CDR1 is LGHNA and CDR2 is YSLEER. This chain's CDR3 is CASSQDYGSNYGYTF. In DNA form, the CDR3 reads TGCGCCAGCAGCCAAGATTATGGATCCAACTATGGCTACACCTTC.

The chain links TRBV28 to TRBJ1-5; D unclear. Trimming pared 8 bases from V and 2 bases from J, leaving 7 bases between. From germline, CDR1 is MDHEN and CDR2 SYDVKM. This CDR3 contains 12 residues. For the CDR3, the DNA is TGTGCCAGCGGGTGGGGCAATCAGCCCCAGCATTTT. It yields the protein CASGWGNQPQHF.

J is TRBJ1-6 and V is TRBV30, with D unresolved. This CDR3 spans 17 amino acids. Germline V gene sequence: CDR1 GTSNPN, CDR2 SVGIG (reference sequence). Trimming pared 0 bases from V and 5 bases from J, leaving 17 bases between. The chain's CDR3 is CAWSVPWEQKDNSPLHF. In nucleotides, the CDR3 is TGTGCCTGGAGTGTACCTTGGGAGCAGAAGGATAATTCACCCCTCCACTTT.

The V call is TRBV5-4, the J call TRBJ1-2, with D unclear. The CDR3 contains 16 residues. Trimming took 6 bases from V and 4 from J, leaving 22 bases between them. In germline, CDR1 is SGHNT, CDR2 YYREEE (reference sequence). CDR3 region: CASMTHIPGKTYGYTF. CDR3 in DNA: TGTGCCAGCATGACCCACATACCAGGAAAGACCTATGGCTACACCTTC. Based on the CDR3 plus reference TRBV5-4 and TRBJ1-2, the full variable domain is ETGVTQSPTHLIKTRGQQVTLRCSSQSGHNTVSWYQQALGQGPQFIFQYYREEENGRGNFPPRFSGLQFPNYSSELNVNALELDDSALYLCASMTHIPGKTYGYTFGSGTRLTVV.

This rearrangement joins TRBV9 to TRBJ2-5; 7 nucleotides match TRBD2. With V trimmed by 3 bases and J by 5 bases, 10 bases remained unmatched. The CDR3 totals 15 residues. CDR1 and CDR2 (germline): SGDLS, YYNGEE. The CDR3 region has the DNA TGTGCCAGCAGCGGCTCGGGGGGTTCGGAGGAGACCCAGTACTTC. Its protein product is CASSGSGGSEETQYF.

A note on this clone: Compared with germline, one end of the junction differs, possibly owing to a read error. The chain has TRBV25-1 and TRBJ1-1; a weak D match, TRBD1 (5 bases). CDR3 size: 13 residues. Germline CDR1 is MGHDK and CDR2 is SYGVNS. CDR3 protein: CAGSEYGSGGAFF. For the CDR3, the DNA is TGTGCCGGCAGTGAATATGGGTCGGGGGGTGCTTTCTTT.

The chain couples TRBV27 to TRBJ2-1; D may be TRBD2 (5 bases). There are 16 residues in the CDR3. Germline CDR1 and CDR2: MNHEY and SMNVEV (reference sequence). V was pared by 5 bases and J by 0 bases, with 14 bases between. The CDR3 DNA sequence: TGTGCCAGCAGTGCACTAGTCTCGAGCTCCTACAATGAGCAGTTCTTC. Translated: CASSALVSSSYNEQFF.

The chain links TRBV5-5 to TRBJ1-1; D is undetermined. CDR3 size: 14 residues. Trimming pared 0 bases from V and 1 base from J, leaving 7 bases between. Germline CDR1 and CDR2: SGHKS and YYEKEE (reference sequence). The CDR3 nucleotides read TGTGCCAGCAGCTTGGGACTGACGAACACTGAAGCTTTCTTT. Translation gives CASSLGLTNTEAFF.

The CDR3 coding sequence is TGTGCCAGCAGTCCAGGGGCGTACAATGAGCAGTTCTTC. It yields the protein CASSPGAYNEQFF. V gene TRBV28 combines with J gene TRBJ2-1; tentative D call: TRBD1 (6 bases). The CDR3 consists of 13 residues. Per germline, CDR1 MDHEN and CDR2 SYDVKM. V dropped 5 bases and J dropped 4 bases, with 9 bases sitting between them. The full variable domain, in which reference TRBV28 and TRBJ2-1 provide the parts outside the CDR3, is DVKVTQSSRYLVKRTGEKVFLECVQDMDHENMFWYRQDPGLGLRLIYFSYDVKMKEKGDIPEGYSVSREKKERFSLILESASTNQTSMYLCASSPGAYNEQFFGPGTRLTVL.

This clone has a handful of counts. Germline is not matched at one junction end, which may reflect a read error. The genes are TRBV18 and TRBJ1-1, with unresolved D. CDR1 is KGHSH, CDR2 LQKENI, per germline. This CDR3 is 13 amino acids long. CDR3 sequence: CASAPQPNTEAFF. The CDR3 nucleotides read TGTGCCAGCGCACCTCAGCCGAACACTGAAGCTTTCTTT.

The J gene is TRBJ2-3, the V gene TRBV19; 11 bases match TRBD2. Germline-derived CDR1 and CDR2 are LNHDA and SQIVND (reference sequence). The CDR3 consists of 16 residues. V was clipped by 5 bases and J by 4 bases; unmatched bases: 8. The CDR3 nucleotides read TGTGCCAGTAGTTCCGTAGCGGGAGGGGAAGCAGATACGCAGTATTTT. Translating gives CASSSVAGGEADTQYF.

This chain joins TRBV6-6 and TRBJ2-1, with D perhaps being TRBD1 or TRBD2 (5 bases each). This CDR3 is built from 14 residues. Trimming took off 0 bases at V and 7 bases at J, with 10 bases between the two ends. The germline gives CDR1 MNHNY, CDR2 SVGAGI (reference sequence). The CDR3 bases are TGTGCCAGCAGTTACTCATCCTGGGGGAATGAGCAGTTCTTC. This codes for CASSYSSWGNEQFF.

This clone was observed a handful of times. The chain joins TRBV7-2 to TRBJ1-1; tentative D call: TRBD1 (6 bases). In germline, CDR1 is SGHTA, CDR2 FQGNSA. The CDR3 sequence is 13 residues long. V was trimmed by 4 bases and J by 10 bases, leaving 16 bases between them. The DNA for the CDR3 is TGTGCCAGCAGCTCGCCTCCAGGGGTAGGAGCTTTCTTT. Translated: CASSSPPGVGAFF.

This chain uses TRBV7-8 with TRBJ1-2; D remains unclear. V lost 0 bases to trimming and J lost 6 bases, with 11 bases between them. Germline lookup yields CDR1 SGHVS and CDR2 FQNEAQ. The CDR3 has 14 residues. This chain's CDR3 is CASSLAPGSHGYTF. The CDR3 coding sequence is TGTGCCAGCAGCTTAGCGCCCGGCAGTCATGGCTACACCTTC.

The V and J genes are TRBV5-6 and TRBJ1-2; perhaps TRBD1 as D (5 bases). V was clipped by 1 base and J by 6 bases, with 10 bases between them. CDR3 length equals 13 residues. Per germline, CDR1 SGHDT and CDR2 YYEEEE. This chain's CDR3 is CASSLTLGDGYTF. CDR3 sequence (DNA): TGTGCCAGCAGCTTGACGTTAGGGGATGGCTACACCTTC.